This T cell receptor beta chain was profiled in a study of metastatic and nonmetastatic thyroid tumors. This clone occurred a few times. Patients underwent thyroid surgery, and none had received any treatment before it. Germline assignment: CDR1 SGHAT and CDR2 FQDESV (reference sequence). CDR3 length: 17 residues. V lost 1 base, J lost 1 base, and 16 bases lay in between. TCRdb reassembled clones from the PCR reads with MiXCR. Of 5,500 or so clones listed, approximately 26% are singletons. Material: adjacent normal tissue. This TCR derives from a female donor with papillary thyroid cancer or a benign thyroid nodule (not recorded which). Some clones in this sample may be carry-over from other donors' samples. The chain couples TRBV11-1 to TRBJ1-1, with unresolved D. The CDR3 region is CASSLGLYAEANTEAFF. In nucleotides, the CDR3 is TGTGCCAGCAGCTTAGGCCTTTATGCGGAGGCGAACACTGAAGCTTTCTTT. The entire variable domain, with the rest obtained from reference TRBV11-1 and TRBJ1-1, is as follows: EAEVAQSPRYKITEKSQAVAFWCDPISGHATLYWYRQILGQGPELLVQFQDESVVDDSQLPKDRFSAERLKGVDSTLKIQPAELGDSAMYLCASSLGLYAEANTEAFFGQGTRLTVV.